This T cell receptor beta chain was documented in a study of T cell responses to AZD1222 COVID-19 vaccine (dated by TCRdb to the early 2020s). About the study as a whole: AZD1222 recipients with second doses at about 4 weeks or about 12 weeks were pooled, because spike-specific TCR depth and breadth did not differ between schedules. TCR sequencing covered roughly 230 trial participants: 200 to 210 given two doses of AZD1222 and 26 given two doses of MenACWY control vaccine. Enrollment into the trials was organized by age into subgroups of 18-55, 56-69 and 70-plus years, and those subgroups contained about 160, 30 and 59 TCR-sequenced participants, respectively.

The trim is 1 base for V and 9 bases for J, with a gap of 13 bases between the germline ends. The germline V gene (reference sequence) sets CDR1 to LNHNV and CDR2 to YYDKDF. The cysteine opens and the phenylalanine closes a CDR3 of 15 amino acids. The read is trimmed to its CDR3 DNA, 45 bases read in frame from base 1. Study-wide conclusions, independent of this receptor: Because no samples from the day 14 peak response were available, repertoires could be characterized only after the peak T cell response. Only a handful of AZD1222 recipients were SARS-CoV-2 seropositive at baseline, limiting conclusions about previously exposed vaccinees. A significant rise in spike-specific TCR breadth and depth was observed after two AZD1222 doses relative to day 0 and relative to MenACWY recipients. In the small 56-69-year group, the increase in depth fell short of significance, most likely because of low power. The whole spike protein was spanned by vaccine-associated CD4 TCRs, and dominant responses were seen in regions 160-218 and 743-854. Most participants were white British and females outnumbered males, and the authors suggested that clonal diversity may have been underestimated. Nearly half of unique spike-specific TCRs reportedly recognized epitopes outside regions mutated in the B.1.351 and B.1.1.7 variants.

This clone turned up a few times. Its antigen target is currently unknown. Per-nucleotide qualities are absent, and no much larger clonotype sits a single base away. The CDR3 regions of human TCRbeta chains were analyzed by immunosequencing. The paper's processing steps were these. TCRs in the repertoires were compared against a reference library of SARS-CoV-2-specific TCRs that had been generated with the MIRA antigen-specificity platform. Breadth was defined as the fraction of unique TCRs that were SARS-CoV-2-associated, and depth was defined as the fraction of total T cells that were SARS-CoV-2-associated. Using the MIRA data, each spike-specific TCR was mapped to the spike region that the TCR reacts to and placed in a CD4 or CD8 class. Log10-transformed breadth and depth values were compared by one-way ANOVA with Sidak's multiple comparisons tests. TCRdb obtained this table from immuneACCESS and retained in-frame rearrangements with V and J assigned. These tables miss some clones; where compared with another copy, unresolved V genes account for less than half of the shortfall, and the remainder is unexplained. V, J and clone size are taken as reported in that table, and D and trimming were inferred from the DNA itself. The sample table shows 150,000 to 200,000 clones, and roughly nine tenths are seen once. In total, the top ten clones hold about 3% of the sample.

The intended sense of this specimen's time point label: baseline before first vaccination. The vaccinee samples were drawn from two UK trials, COV001 and COV002, one of which was a single-blind randomized controlled phase 2/3 trial testing AZD1222 (ChAdOx1 nCoV-19) in healthy adults. For TCRbeta chain sequencing, PBMC samples from trial participants were taken at day 0 and at day 28 after the second dose. Sequencing was performed on peripheral blood, taken on day 0 of AZD1222 vaccination. Recombination linked TRBV15 to TRBJ1-6, with TRBD1 as a weak D call on 5 bases. The receptor's source is an adult in good health. The encoded CDR3 is CATSRVGDGSSPLHF. The DNA sequence is given as TGTGCCACCAGCAGAGTCGGGGACGGTAGTTCACCCCTCCACTTT.